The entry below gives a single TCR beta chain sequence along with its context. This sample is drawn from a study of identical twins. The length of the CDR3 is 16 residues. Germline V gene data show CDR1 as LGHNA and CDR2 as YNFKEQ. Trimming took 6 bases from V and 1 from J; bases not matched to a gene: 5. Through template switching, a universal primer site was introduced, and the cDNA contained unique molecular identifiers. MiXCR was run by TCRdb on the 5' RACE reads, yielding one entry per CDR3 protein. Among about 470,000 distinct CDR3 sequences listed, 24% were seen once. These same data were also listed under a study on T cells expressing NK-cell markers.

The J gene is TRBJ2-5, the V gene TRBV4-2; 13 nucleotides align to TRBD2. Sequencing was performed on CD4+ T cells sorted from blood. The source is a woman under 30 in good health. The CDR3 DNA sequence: TGTGCCAGCAGTTACACTAGCGGGGGGGCCCAAGAGACCCAGTACTTC. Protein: CASSYTSGGAQETQYF.